This TCR beta chain was found in a study of cytomegalovirus exposure and HLA in healthy donors. In the PCR, 60 Vbeta and 13 Jbeta primers were used. The table came from immunoSEQ multiplex PCR; TCRdb's copy has only in-frame clones and leaves some out. Its table records tens of thousands of clones. On this clone itself: Its matching antigen is unknown.

Broader study findings: Earlier analysis found most TCR beta V segments productive about 87% or about 30% of the time. For most subjects, TCR beta sequences were reported to predict HLA-A and HLA-B alleles with accuracy. For most TCR sequences rarity was the rule, although some public TCRs occurred in many donors. Donor immune exposure was known only as CMV serostatus.

The CDR3 length is 15 residues. V lost 2 bases and J lost 7; bases outside the gene matches: 9. Germline CDR1 and CDR2: MNHNS and SASEGT. This chain connects TRBV6-1 to TRBJ2-7; 9 bases fit TRBD2. The origin of this receptor is a woman aged 25 to 39 in good health and CMV-seropositive. Sequenced sample: PBMCs. This CDR3 reads CASSERGSGSREQYF. The CDR3 DNA reads TGTGCCAGCAGTGAACGGGGTAGCGGGAGTAGGGAGCAGTACTTC.